This TCR beta chain derives from a study of early T cells in non-severe SARS-CoV-2 infection (dated by TCRdb to the early 2020s). A note on the overall study: Because TCR sequencing was done on bulk RNA from unsorted whole blood, the alpha and beta chains could not be paired.

This was a case-control study nested in a cohort of healthcare workers in London, UK, who had nasopharyngeal swab PCR tests and blood samples taken every week. Healthcare workers were recruited during the week of the UK lockdown, between 23 and 31 March 2020, and followed weekly for up to 16 weeks. Its CDR3 holds 13 amino acids, cysteine through phenylalanine. The sequence is cut down to CDR3 DNA, 39 bases in frame from base 1. Taken from the germline V gene, the CDR1 and CDR2 loops are ENHRY and SYGVKD. From V the trimming removes 6 bases and from J it removes 5 bases, while the gene matches leave 5 bases of the junction unaccounted for. The library was obtained by 5' RACE. Sequencing used a NextSeq 500. The TCR library protocol attached unique molecular identifiers to individual cDNA molecules to correct for sequencing error and PCR bias. Both TCR alpha and beta chains were sequenced, and tight co-correlation was observed between alpha and beta sequence abundances in each sample. The authors' analysis ran thus. Decombinator V4 was used to perform V gene, J gene and CDR3 annotation of TCR sequences. Expanded TCRs were defined as changing significantly between any two time points under a Poisson model with p below 0.0001. Abundances of TCRs were expressed as counts per million after normalisation to the total number of TCRs sequenced in each sample. TRAV1-2 paired with TRAJ12, TRAJ20 or TRAJ33 defined MAIT TCRs, while TRAV10 paired with TRAJ18 defined iNKT TCRs. VDJdb, accessed 1 November 2021, was searched for CMV, EBV and SARS-CoV-2 annotated TCRs, excluding TCRs annotated for multiple antigens. In-frame beta chains were kept once TCRdb had trimmed the public reads at Q25 with fastp and called clones with MiXCR. When rows share a CDR3 protein, they turn into one entry using the most common DNA and genes. V and J calls and clone size were set by TCRdb, not the authors. For this sample there are approximately 33,000 distinct CDR3 sequences; roughly 5% appear just once. The ten largest clones capture less than 35% of the sample.

General conclusions and limits of the study: VDJdb matching was skewed toward anti-spike CD8 responses and likely underestimated virus-specific expansions, missing private and CD4 specificities.

This clonotype occurred many times. The target of this receptor is not known. Base-call qualities are not available, and no considerably larger clone is one nucleotide away. The chain is assembled from TRBV10-3 and TRBJ2-7; 9 junctional bases match TRBD1. The sequence came from an adult who was a healthcare worker with PCR-confirmed SARS-CoV-2 infection or an uninfected control (not recorded which). The sample comprised whole blood. The CDR3 here reads CAIRGQGADEQYF. The nucleotides read TGTGCCATCAGGGGACAGGGAGCTGACGAGCAGTACTTC.